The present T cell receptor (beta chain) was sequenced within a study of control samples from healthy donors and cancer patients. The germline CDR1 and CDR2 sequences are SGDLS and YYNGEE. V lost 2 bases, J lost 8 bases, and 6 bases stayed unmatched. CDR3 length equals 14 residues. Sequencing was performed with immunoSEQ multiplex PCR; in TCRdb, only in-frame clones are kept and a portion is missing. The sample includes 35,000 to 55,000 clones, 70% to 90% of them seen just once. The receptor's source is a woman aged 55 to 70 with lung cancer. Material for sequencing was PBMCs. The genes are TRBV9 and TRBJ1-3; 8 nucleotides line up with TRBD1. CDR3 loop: CASSVAGQGDTIYF. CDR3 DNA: TGTGCCAGCAGCGTGGCCGGACAGGGTGACACCATATATTTT. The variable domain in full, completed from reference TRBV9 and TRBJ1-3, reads DSGVTQTPKHLITATGQRVTLRCSPRSGDLSVYWYQQSLDQGLQFLIQYYNGEERAKGNILERFSAQQFPDLHSELNLSSLELGDSALYFCASSVAGQGDTIYFGEGSWLTVV.